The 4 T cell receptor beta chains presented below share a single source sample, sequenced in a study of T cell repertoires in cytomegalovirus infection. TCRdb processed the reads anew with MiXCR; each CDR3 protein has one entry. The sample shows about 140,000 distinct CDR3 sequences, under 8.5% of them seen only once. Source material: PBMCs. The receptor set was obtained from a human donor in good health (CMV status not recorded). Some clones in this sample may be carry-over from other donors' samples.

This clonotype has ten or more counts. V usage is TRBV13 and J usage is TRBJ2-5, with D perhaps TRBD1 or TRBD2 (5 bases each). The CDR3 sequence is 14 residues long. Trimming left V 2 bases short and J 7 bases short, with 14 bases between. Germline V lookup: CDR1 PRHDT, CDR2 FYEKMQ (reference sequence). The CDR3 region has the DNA TGTGCCAGCAGCTTACGAGTGGGACGGTGGACCCAGTACTTC. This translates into CASSLRVGRWTQYF.

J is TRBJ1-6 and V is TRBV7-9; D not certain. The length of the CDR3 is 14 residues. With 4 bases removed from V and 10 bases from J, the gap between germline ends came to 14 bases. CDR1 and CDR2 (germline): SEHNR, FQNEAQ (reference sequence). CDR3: CASSSGLAASPLHF. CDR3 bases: TGTGCCAGCAGCTCCGGACTGGCGGCATCACCCCTCCACTTT.

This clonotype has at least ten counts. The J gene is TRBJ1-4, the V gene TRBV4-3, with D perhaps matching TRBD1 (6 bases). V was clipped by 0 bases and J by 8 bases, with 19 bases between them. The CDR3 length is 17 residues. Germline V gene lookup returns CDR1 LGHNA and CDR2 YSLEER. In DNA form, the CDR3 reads TGCGCCAGCAGCCAAGATATAGGGGCACAGGGCCGGGAAAAACTGTTTTTT. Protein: CASSQDIGAQGREKLFF.

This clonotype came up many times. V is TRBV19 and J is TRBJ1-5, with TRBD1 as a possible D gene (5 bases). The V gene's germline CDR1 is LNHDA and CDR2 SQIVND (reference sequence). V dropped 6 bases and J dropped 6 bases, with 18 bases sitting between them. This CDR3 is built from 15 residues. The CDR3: CASSQQGGGGQPQHF. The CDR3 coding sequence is TGTGCCAGTAGCCAGCAGGGCGGGGGTGGTCAGCCCCAGCATTTT.